This passage covers 27 T cell receptor beta chains from one sample sequenced in a study of blood T cells in healthy people across ages (dated by TCRdb to the mid-2010s). The library was generated by 5' RACE. Sequencing relied on an Illumina HiSeq 2500. A second PCR of about 6 to 12 cycles was run with a J-beta primer mix and a sample-barcoded 5' primer. TCRdb ran its own pipeline on the public reads, namely fastp trimming at Q25 and MiXCR clone calling, and kept in-frame beta chains. Under each unique CDR3 protein, matching rows form one entry showing the most common genes and DNA. A total of around 580,000 distinct CDR3 sequences appear in this sample, around 48% of them only once. The ten biggest clones cover around 23% of the sample. The sample comprised blood. The receptor set was obtained from a man of 80 years or more in good health.

In the case of this clonotype: Possible read error: a much larger clone is one base away. The chain combines TRBV4-3 with TRBJ2-3; D is unclear. There are 14 residues in the CDR3. Germline V gene lookup returns CDR1 LGHNA and CDR2 YSLEER. Trimming took off 0 bases at V and 3 bases at J, with 7 bases between the two ends. The CDR3 DNA follows: TGCGCCAGCAGCCAAGAAGACACTACAGATACGCAGTATTTT. Translating it yields CASSQEDTTDTQYF.

This rearrangement joins TRBV7-8 to TRBJ2-3; 16 nucleotides agree with TRBD2. Germline V gene sequence: CDR1 SGHVS, CDR2 FQNEAQ. CDR3 length: 19 residues. The junction had 8 bases not matched to a gene; V was cut back by 3 bases and J by 2 bases. The CDR3 is CASSFIGGTSGRATDTQYF. In DNA, the CDR3 is TGTGCCAGCAGCTTCATTGGCGGGACTAGCGGGAGGGCCACAGATACGCAGTATTTT.

There are many counts of this clonotype. This sequence joins TRBV7-9 and TRBJ2-5; 7 bases are shared with TRBD2. The CDR3 runs to 14 residues. The J segment lost 2 bases and the V segment lost 4 bases, leaving 4 bases of the junction unmatched. The germline gives CDR1 SEHNR, CDR2 FQNEAQ (reference sequence). The CDR3 sequence: CASSSGLVQETQYF. The CDR3 DNA is TGTGCCAGCAGCTCCGGACTAGTTCAAGAGACCCAGTACTTC.

There are a few counts of this clonotype. The chain couples TRBV29-1 to TRBJ2-7; D gene unclear. The CDR3 consists of 12 residues. With 5 bases removed from V and 7 bases from J, the gap between germline ends came to 15 bases. Germline CDR1 reads SQVTM; CDR2 reads ANQGSEA. The CDR3 spells CSVIVLVGEQYF. Here the CDR3 DNA reads TGCAGCGTTATAGTTTTGGTGGGTGAGCAGTACTTC.

This clonotype was observed a handful of times. The chain combines TRBV10-2 with TRBJ2-5; 8 positions agree with TRBD2. Germline V CDR1 and CDR2: WSHSY, SAAADI. There are 12 residues in the CDR3. The ends lost 6 bases at V and 8 bases at J; junction bases unmatched: 5. The CDR3 DNA sequence: TGCGCCAGCAGCCCGGGACTAGGAACCCAGTACTTC. Translating gives CASSPGLGTQYF.

V and J are TRBV12-5 and TRBJ2-7; 10 nucleotides line up with TRBD1. V dropped 5 bases and J dropped 0; count of bases not matched to a gene: 7. The CDR3 spans 16 residues. The germline V gene encodes CDR1 LGHNT and CDR2 FRNRAP. This chain's CDR3 is CASGASRDRGSYEQYF. CDR3 bases: TGTGCTAGTGGTGCCTCCAGGGACAGGGGCTCCTACGAGCAGTACTTC.

The chain joins TRBV5-1 to TRBJ1-4; possibly TRBD1 for D (5 bases). The CDR3 runs 16 residues. Germline values: CDR1 SGHRS, CDR2 YFSETQ. With 4 bases removed from V and 3 bases from J, the gap between germline ends came to 16 bases. The CDR3 sequence: CASSERPGGANEKLFF. CDR3 in DNA: TGCGCCAGCAGCGAACGGCCGGGGGGAGCTAATGAAAAACTGTTTTTT.

The chain links TRBV9 to TRBJ2-1; weak D call: TRBD2 (7 bases). The V gene's germline CDR1 is SGDLS and CDR2 YYNGEE. V lost 0 bases and J 7 bases, leaving 14 bases between the germline ends. The CDR3 totals 15 residues. The CDR3 sequence is CASSVVGGPRNEQFF. The CDR3 DNA sequence: TGTGCCAGCAGCGTAGTCGGGGGGCCACGTAATGAGCAGTTCTTC.

V gene TRBV7-9 combines with J gene TRBJ1-6; D is perhaps TRBD1 (6 bases). The germline V gene has CDR1 SEHNR and CDR2 FQNEAQ (reference sequence). The length of the CDR3 is 16 residues. Trimming pared 4 bases from V and 9 bases from J, leaving 19 bases between. The CDR3: CASSSLTGTVGSPLHF. The CDR3 coding sequence is TGTGCCAGCAGCTCTCTTACAGGGACGGTCGGTTCACCCCTCCACTTT.

The rearrangement joins TRBV20-1 to TRBJ2-3, with a weak D call TRBD2 (5 bases). This CDR3 contains 12 residues. Between the trimmed V and J ends, which lost 3 bases and 4 bases, there was a span of 8 bases. CDR1 and CDR2 from the germline V gene are DFQATT and SNEGSKA (reference sequence). The CDR3 nucleotides are TGCAGTGCTAGGGACTTTCCAGATACGCAGTATTTT. Translation gives CSARDFPDTQYF.

The chain employs TRBV11-3 and TRBJ2-1; 9 nucleotides line up with TRBD2. The germline CDR1 and CDR2 sequences are SGHNT and YENEEA. The junction had 4 bases not matched to a gene; V was cut back by 8 bases and J by 2 bases. The CDR3 sequence is 14 residues long. CDR3 sequence reads: CASSAGGTYNEQFF. In DNA form, the CDR3 reads TGTGCCAGCTCAGCGGGGGGAACCTACAATGAGCAGTTCTTC.

The rearrangement joins TRBV6-1 to TRBJ2-3; TRBD1 agrees at 12 bases. The CDR3 has 18 amino acids. The trim removed 5 bases at V and 5 bases at J, leaving 14 bases unmatched. Germline CDR1 is MNHNS and CDR2 is SASEGT. The CDR3 DNA is TGTGCCAGCAGTCCTTCTCCACCCGGGACAGGGGGCCTAGATACGCAGTATTTT. This translates into CASSPSPPGTGGLDTQYF.

The chain has TRBV7-9 and TRBJ2-5; TRBD1 is a possible D gene (6 bases). V lost 5 bases, J lost 4 bases, and 11 bases lay in between. This CDR3 region has 13 residues. Germline V gene sequence: CDR1 SEHNR, CDR2 FQNEAQ (reference sequence). The CDR3 here is CASSPQGRETQYF. DNA for the CDR3: TGTGCCAGCAGCCCACAGGGTAGAGAGACCCAGTACTTC.

The V and J genes are TRBV7-9 and TRBJ2-3, with D perhaps TRBD2 (6 bases). Per germline, CDR1 SEHNR and CDR2 FQNEAQ (reference sequence). Trimming removed 3 bases at V and 0 bases at J, with 13 bases between. The CDR3 is 16 residues long. CDR3 in amino acids: CASSFGLAQSTDTQYF. CDR3 DNA: TGTGCCAGCAGCTTCGGCCTAGCGCAAAGCACAGATACGCAGTATTTT.

The chain recombines TRBV3-1 with TRBJ1-2; 11 nucleotides agree with TRBD1. The germline CDR1 and CDR2 sequences are LGHDT and YNNKEL (reference sequence). The ends lost 6 bases at V and 1 base at J; junction bases unmatched: 10. The CDR3 totals 17 residues. The CDR3: CASSPGTGGVVNYGYTF. Written as DNA, the CDR3 is TGTGCCAGCAGTCCTGGGACAGGGGGAGTCGTTAACTATGGCTACACCTTC.

A note on this clonotype: The junction shows a germline mismatch at one end, possibly a read error. The rearrangement uses TRBV6-5 and TRBJ2-7; 9 bases agree with TRBD1. CDR1 MNHEY and CDR2 SVGAGI come from the germline V gene. This CDR3 has 14 amino acids. CDR3: CAGSYSTGGNAQYF. In DNA form, the CDR3 reads TGTGCCGGCAGTTACTCTACAGGGGGCAATGCGCAGTACTTC.

The V and J genes are TRBV2 and TRBJ2-5; 7 bases line up with TRBD2. Germline V lookup: CDR1 SNHLY, CDR2 FYNNEI. V gave up 3 bases and J gave up 5 bases; unmatched junction bases: 0. The CDR3 spans 12 residues. The CDR3 DNA sequence: TGTGCCAGCAGTGAGGGGGGGGAGACCCAGTACTTC. It specifies CASSEGGETQYF. The whole variable domain, filled in from reference TRBV2 and TRBJ2-5, reads EPEVTQTPSHQVTQMGQEVILRCVPISNHLYFYWYRQILGQKVEFLVSFYNNEISEKSEIFDDQFSVERPDGSNFTLKIRSTKLEDSAMYFCASSEGGETQYFGPGTRLLVL.

This chain links TRBV9 with TRBJ1-6; a possible D gene is TRBD1 (6 bases). V lost 3 bases to trimming and J lost 5 bases, with 15 bases between them. The CDR3 is made up of 16 amino acids. Looked up from germline, CDR1 is SGDLS and CDR2 is YYNGEE. The CDR3 protein is CASSAGHSLNNSPLHF. CDR3 nucleotides: TGTGCCAGCAGCGCGGGACATTCTTTGAATAATTCACCCCTCCACTTT.

This clonotype was recorded a few times. This chain connects TRBV20-1 to TRBJ2-7; D not resolved. The germline V gene encodes CDR1 DFQATT and CDR2 SNEGSKA (reference sequence). Trimming removed 1 base at V and 3 bases at J, with 10 bases between. The CDR3 contains 13 residues. In DNA, the CDR3 is TGCAGTGCTAGAGGGCCTAGAATCTACGAGCAGTACTTC. Amino acids: CSARGPRIYEQYF.

The chain recombines TRBV28 with TRBJ2-7; 8 nucleotides agree with TRBD1. Trimming took 3 bases from V and 4 from J; bases not matched to a gene: 5. This CDR3 is 14 amino acids long. The germline gives CDR1 MDHEN, CDR2 SYDVKM. CDR3 protein: CASSFGRGLYEQYF. The CDR3 nucleotides are TGTGCCAGCAGTTTCGGCAGGGGGCTATACGAGCAGTACTTC.

This chain joins TRBV7-9 and TRBJ2-1; either TRBD1 or TRBD2 may fit D (5 bases each). Germline values: CDR1 SEHNR, CDR2 FQNEAQ (reference sequence). Trimming left V 2 bases short and J 7 bases short, with 12 bases between. CDR3 length: 14 amino acids. For the CDR3, the DNA is TGTGCCAGCAGCTTACCGGGACCGGGGAATGAGCAGTTCTTC. Protein: CASSLPGPGNEQFF.

This chain joins TRBV4-3 and TRBJ2-7, with 12 bases fitting TRBD2. CDR3 length: 17 amino acids. After removal of 1 base from V and 3 bases from J, the junction contained 7 bases not matched to a gene. Germline values: CDR1 LGHNA, CDR2 YSLEER. The CDR3 DNA follows: TGCGCCAGCAGCCAAGGACTCCTAGCGGGAGGGCTCTACGAGCAGTACTTC. Translated, it gives CASSQGLLAGGLYEQYF.

The chain couples TRBV29-1 to TRBJ2-4; weak D call: TRBD1 (6 bases). The J call is doubtful: the DNA matches TRBJ2-7 better. There are 13 residues in the CDR3. CDR1 is SQVTM, CDR2 ANQGSEA, per germline. CDR3 in DNA: TGCAGCGTCGCCGGGACACATCTCTACGAGCAGTACTTC. It codes for CSVAGTHLYEQYF.

The V gene is TRBV29-1, the J gene TRBJ2-1; TRBD2 aligns across 14 bases. Germline CDR1 is SQVTM and CDR2 is ANQGSEA. The CDR3 sequence is 20 residues long. Trimming at V came to 7 bases and at J to 0 bases, leaving 17 bases not matched to a gene. The CDR3 DNA is TGCAGCGCCCGAAATGGGGGACTAGCGGGAGCCATTAGCTCCTACAATGAGCAGTTCTTC. Amino acid sequence: CSARNGGLAGAISSYNEQFF.

The chain joins TRBV6-5 to TRBJ1-1; D is unresolved. This CDR3 contains 14 residues. The germline V gene has CDR1 MNHEY and CDR2 SVGAGI. Trimming took off 0 bases at V and 3 bases at J, with 8 bases between the two ends. CDR3 coding DNA: TGTGCCAGCAGTTACTCGTTGGAGGACACTGAAGCTTTCTTT. It yields the protein CASSYSLEDTEAFF.

This clonotype was detected only a few times. This sequence may be a read error, since a much larger clone differs from it by one base. V gene TRBV6-5 combines with J gene TRBJ2-1; 7 bases fit TRBD2. Germline V gives CDR1 MNHEY, CDR2 SVGAGI. The CDR3 is 14 residues long. Trimming cost V 4 bases and J 13 bases; bases outside gene matches: 13. Here the CDR3 reads CASSFGGTQETQFF. CDR3 bases: TGTGCCAGCAGTTTCGGGGGGACCCAAGAGACCCAGTTCTTC.

There are many counts of this clonotype. V gene TRBV6-6 combines with J gene TRBJ2-2; D is ambiguous. The V end was cut by 5 bases, the J end by 6 bases, with 13 bases between. CDR3 size: 14 residues. Germline V gene sequence: CDR1 MNHNY, CDR2 SVGAGI (reference sequence). Here the CDR3 reads CASSRPESPGELFF. The CDR3, as DNA: TGTGCCAGCAGTAGACCCGAGTCCCCCGGGGAGCTGTTTTTT.